A single sample gave rise to the 26 T cell receptor beta chains below, sequenced in a study of blood T cell repertoires in COVID-19. Sequencing was performed with immunoSEQ multiplex PCR; in TCRdb, only in-frame clones are kept and a portion is missing. The table has 410,000 or so clones, over 75% seen once. The sequencing input was peripheral blood. The receptors stem from a woman aged 40 to 50 with COVID-19, enrolled during active disease.

The chain recombines TRBV5-5 with TRBJ1-5; D is unclear. There are 13 residues in the CDR3. CDR1 SGHKS and CDR2 YYEKEE come from the germline V gene (reference sequence). Trimming took off 2 bases at V and 4 bases at J, with 7 bases between the two ends. The CDR3 reads CASSFTVNQPQHF. Here the CDR3 DNA reads TGTGCCAGCAGCTTTACAGTTAATCAGCCCCAGCATTTT. Complete variable domain (other parts from reference TRBV5-5 and TRBJ1-5): DAGVTQSPTHLIKTRGQQVTLRCSPISGHKSVSWYQQVLGQGPQFIFQYYEKEERGRGNFPDRFSARQFPNYSSELNVNALLLGDSALYLCASSFTVNQPQHFGDGTRLSIL.

In DNA, the CDR3 is TGTGCCAGCGGGGGGACAGGGGGCTATCAGCCCCAGCATTTT. Its protein is CASGGTGGYQPQHF. The chain recombines TRBV2 with TRBJ1-5, with 12 nucleotides matching TRBD1. The CDR3 is made up of 14 amino acids. Trimming took 8 bases from V and 5 from J; bases not matched to a gene: 4. Germline-derived CDR1 and CDR2 are SNHLY and FYNNEI.

This sequence joins TRBV7-9 and TRBJ1-1; the match to TRBD1 covers 10 bases. Germline assignment: CDR1 SEHNR and CDR2 FQNEAQ (reference sequence). This CDR3 contains 13 residues. Trimming at V came to 5 bases and at J to 6 bases, leaving 3 bases not matched to a gene. The CDR3 bases are TGTGCCAGCAGCCTTGGACAGGGGGCTGAAGCTTTCTTT. This translates into CASSLGQGAEAFF.

The V gene is TRBV5-1, the J gene TRBJ2-5, with D hard to call. The CDR3 consists of 15 residues. The germline gives CDR1 SGHRS, CDR2 YFSETQ. Trimming cost V 4 bases and J 2 bases, with 15 bases left between them. The CDR3 DNA sequence: TGCGCCAGCAGCCGTAGTCCGTCCAGGCAAGAGACCCAGTACTTC. It yields the protein CASSRSPSRQETQYF.

The chain combines TRBV4-1 with TRBJ2-7, with 8 nucleotides matching TRBD1. This CDR3 is built from 16 residues. CDR1 MGHRA and CDR2 YSYEKL come from the germline V gene. With V trimmed by 5 bases and J by 2 bases, 11 bases remained unmatched. CDR3 bases: TGCGCCAGCAGCGTCCCGAGGACAGGGAACCCCTACGAGCAGTACTTC. Residues: CASSVPRTGNPYEQYF.

V and J are TRBV19 and TRBJ1-6, with 9 bases fitting TRBD1. V was pared by 5 bases and J by 0 bases, with 8 bases of the junction left unmatched. Germline values: CDR1 LNHDA, CDR2 SQIVND (reference sequence). The CDR3 is 18 amino acids. Here the CDR3 reads CASSSRTGAGSYNSPLHF. The CDR3 DNA reads TGTGCCAGTAGTTCTCGGACAGGGGCAGGCTCCTATAATTCACCCCTCCACTTT.

This clone was seen more than once but under ten times. The chain is built from TRBV19 and TRBJ2-7; possibly TRBD2 for D (6 bases). The CDR3 consists of 15 residues. Germline V CDR1 and CDR2: LNHDA, SQIVND (reference sequence). V was cut by 3 bases and J by 0 bases, with 12 bases left in between. In DNA, the CDR3 is TGTGCCAGTAGTATTAGCGGAATTTTCTCCTACGAGCAGTACTTC. Its translation: CASSISGIFSYEQYF. The variable domain in full, with the rest retrieved from reference TRBV19 and TRBJ2-7, is DGGITQSPKYLFRKEGQNVTLSCEQNLNHDAMYWYRQDPGQGLRLIYYSQIVNDFQKGDIAEGYSVSREKKESFPLTVTSAQKNPTAFYLCASSISGIFSYEQYFGPGTRLTVT.

The rearrangement joins TRBV28 to TRBJ1-4; D not certain. This CDR3 has 11 amino acids. Germline CDR1 and CDR2: MDHEN and SYDVKM. The V gene lost 5 bases and the J gene lost 10 bases, with 8 bases spanning the gap. CDR3 sequence reads: CASSPGLKLFF. CDR3 bases: TGTGCCAGCAGTCCAGGTTTAAAACTGTTTTTT.

The rearrangement links TRBV27 to TRBJ1-1; 9 bases fit TRBD1. V was clipped by 5 bases and J by 4 bases; unmatched bases: 8. CDR1 MNHEY and CDR2 SMNVEV come from the germline V gene (reference sequence). CDR3 length: 15 amino acids. Written as DNA, the CDR3 is TGTGCCAGCAGTGCCCGACAGGGGGGAGGCACTGAAGCTTTCTTT. As protein: CASSARQGGGTEAFF.

The chain employs TRBV9 and TRBJ1-1; no reliable D call. Trimming removed 0 bases at V and 0 bases at J, with 9 bases between. The CDR3 has 15 residues. CDR1 is SGDLS and CDR2 is YYNGEE in the germline V gene. The CDR3 here is CASSVELQLNTEAFF. In DNA form, the CDR3 reads TGTGCCAGCAGCGTAGAATTACAGCTGAACACTGAAGCTTTCTTT.

The rearrangement links TRBV27 to TRBJ2-7, with D possibly being TRBD1 (6 bases). Germline V CDR1 and CDR2: MNHEY, SMNVEV (reference sequence). With 5 bases removed from V and 2 bases from J, the gap between germline ends came to 16 bases. CDR3 length: 15 residues. The CDR3 nucleotides read TGTGCCAGCAGTATTTACCCACAGGGAGCCTACGAGCAGTACTTC. Translation gives CASSIYPQGAYEQYF.

The V call is TRBV7-2, the J call TRBJ2-4; 7 bases are shared with TRBD2. Per germline, CDR1 SGHTA and CDR2 FQGNSA. The V segment lost 7 bases and the J segment 0 bases; nucleotides outside the gene matches: 3. The CDR3 covers 14 residues. This CDR3 reads CASKPGGAKNIQYF. CDR3 in DNA: TGTGCCAGCAAACCGGGGGGAGCCAAAAACATTCAGTACTTC.

This chain uses TRBV11-3 with TRBJ2-2; a weak D match, TRBD1 (7 bases). The V end was cut by 5 bases, the J end by 4 bases, with 17 bases between. This CDR3 is 16 amino acids long. Germline V gene data show CDR1 as SGHNT and CDR2 as YENEEA. CDR3 nucleotides: TGTGCCAGCAGCCCTGGGGGTCAGGGGGGCACCGGGGAGCTGTTTTTT. It codes for CASSPGGQGGTGELFF.

The table lists this clone with many counts. The chain employs TRBV6-2 or TRBV6-3 and TRBJ1-5, with 8 bases identical to TRBD1. The CDR3 runs 13 residues. The trim removed 6 bases at V and 5 bases at J, leaving 3 bases unmatched. From germline, CDR1 is MNHEY and CDR2 SVGEGT. As DNA, the CDR3 is TGTGCCAGCAGCGGACAGGGCCATCAGCCCCAGCATTTT. Translated: CASSGQGHQPQHF.

The gene calls are TRBV18 and TRBJ2-2; 8 positions match TRBD2. The CDR3 loop spans 14 amino acids. Unmatched junction bases numbered 6, after V lost 10 bases and J lost 2 bases. Looked up from germline, CDR1 is KGHSH and CDR2 is LQKENI. The CDR3 reads CATQRERNTGELFF. DNA for the CDR3: TGTGCCACGCAGCGGGAGAGAAACACCGGGGAGCTGTTTTTT.

This clone was seen only once. V gene TRBV7-6 combines with J gene TRBJ2-7, with 8 bases fitting TRBD2. The V gene end was trimmed by 5 bases and the J gene end by 2 bases; junction bases not matched to a gene: 11. This CDR3 contains 16 residues. The V gene's germline CDR1 is SGHVS and CDR2 FNYEAQ. Written as DNA, the CDR3 is TGTGCCAGCAGCCCTACCGCGGGGGGTGGGACCTACGAGCAGTACTTC. This translates into CASSPTAGGGTYEQYF.

The rearrangement joins TRBV28 to TRBJ2-7; D may be TRBD2 (6 bases). This CDR3 is 15 amino acids long. V was cut by 1 base and J by 6 bases, with 16 bases left in between. Looked up from germline, CDR1 is MDHEN and CDR2 is SYDVKM. The chain's CDR3 is CASSLSGTYLSEQYF. CDR3 in DNA: TGTGCCAGCAGTTTATCAGGGACTTACCTCTCCGAGCAGTACTTC.

The chain combines TRBV7-2 with TRBJ2-2; D unresolved. This CDR3 region has 11 residues. CDR1 is SGHTA, CDR2 FQGNSA, per germline. V lost 5 bases, J lost 5 bases, and 3 bases lay in between. The chain's CDR3 is CASSPTGELFF. The CDR3 DNA is TGTGCCAGCAGCCCGACCGGGGAGCTGTTTTTT.

The V gene is TRBV27, the J gene TRBJ1-2; possible D gene TRBD1, 5 bases. The CDR3 runs to 13 residues. V was shortened by 2 bases and J by 8 bases, with 12 bases between the two germline ends. Germline V gene data show CDR1 as MNHEY and CDR2 as SMNVEV (reference sequence). CDR3 bases: TGTGCCAGCAGTTTAAGGGGCCTGACCGGCTACACCTTC. This gives the protein CASSLRGLTGYTF.

The chain carries TRBV2 and TRBJ1-5; unclear D gene. Germline V gene data show CDR1 as SNHLY and CDR2 as FYNNEI. The CDR3 has 13 residues. The V gene lost 9 bases and the J gene lost 3 bases, with 12 bases spanning the gap. CDR3 in amino acids: CASSNYPNQPQHF. The CDR3 DNA follows: TGTGCCAGTTCGAACTACCCCAATCAGCCCCAGCATTTT. Filled out from reference TRBV2 and TRBJ1-5, the complete variable domain reads EPEVTQTPSHQVTQMGQEVILRCVPISNHLYFYWYRQILGQKVEFLVSFYNNEISEKSEIFDDQFSVERPDGSNFTLKIRSTKLEDSAMYFCASSNYPNQPQHFGDGTRLSIL.

This sequence joins TRBV6-5 and TRBJ1-3; D gene unclear. V shed 2 bases and J shed 0 bases, with 8 bases lying between them. Germline CDR1 is MNHEY and CDR2 is SVGAGI. The CDR3 is 15 amino acids. The CDR3 loop is CASSYQWSSGNTIYF. CDR3 sequence (DNA): TGTGCCAGCAGTTACCAGTGGAGCTCTGGAAACACCATATATTTT.

This chain connects TRBV19 to TRBJ2-7; possibly TRBD2 for D (5 bases). The CDR3 runs 14 residues. The V end was cut by 7 bases, the J end by 0 bases, with 13 bases between. Germline values: CDR1 LNHDA, CDR2 SQIVND (reference sequence). The CDR3: CASKVTTLSYEQYF. CDR3 sequence (DNA): TGTGCCAGTAAGGTGACTACCCTCTCCTACGAGCAGTACTTC.

The CDR3 region has the DNA TGTGCCAGCAGTGCCGGGGGGGGGACTAATGAAAAACTGTTTTTT. Protein product: CASSAGGGTNEKLFF. This rearrangement joins TRBV2 to TRBJ1-4; D may be TRBD1 (5 bases). Deletions cut 4 bases from V and 2 bases from J, with 11 bases between. In germline, CDR1 is SNHLY, CDR2 FYNNEI. The CDR3 length is 15 residues.

This clone appeared once. The rearrangement joins TRBV3-1 (or the pseudogene TRBV3-2) to TRBJ1-2, with 9 bases lining up with TRBD1. The CDR3 sequence is 15 residues long. Germline V lookup: CDR1 LGHDT, CDR2 YNNKEL (reference sequence). J gave up 6 bases and V 4 bases, and 9 bases lay outside the gene matches. CDR3 sequence reads: CASSPLWGQGDGYTF. The CDR3 region has the DNA TGTGCCAGCAGCCCTCTATGGGGACAGGGAGATGGCTACACCTTC.

This clone came up once. The J gene is TRBJ1-1, the V gene TRBV5-1, with D uncertain. The V and J ends lost 5 bases and 0 bases respectively, with 14 bases between them. The germline V gene has CDR1 SGHRS and CDR2 YFSETQ. CDR3 length equals 15 residues. The CDR3 coding sequence is TGCGCCAGCAGTCGGAGAGAGACGGTGAACACTGAAGCTTTCTTT. It codes for CASSRRETVNTEAFF.

This clone occurred once. J is TRBJ2-3 and V is TRBV7-2, with D maybe TRBD1 (6 bases). The germline V gene encodes CDR1 SGHTA and CDR2 FQGNSA. CDR3 length: 15 residues. V was clipped by 0 bases and J by 14 bases, with 21 bases between them. CDR3 DNA sequence: TGTGCCAGCAGCTTAGCGGGACACATCGGTAGCTCTCGGTATTTT. The encoded protein is CASSLAGHIGSSRYF.